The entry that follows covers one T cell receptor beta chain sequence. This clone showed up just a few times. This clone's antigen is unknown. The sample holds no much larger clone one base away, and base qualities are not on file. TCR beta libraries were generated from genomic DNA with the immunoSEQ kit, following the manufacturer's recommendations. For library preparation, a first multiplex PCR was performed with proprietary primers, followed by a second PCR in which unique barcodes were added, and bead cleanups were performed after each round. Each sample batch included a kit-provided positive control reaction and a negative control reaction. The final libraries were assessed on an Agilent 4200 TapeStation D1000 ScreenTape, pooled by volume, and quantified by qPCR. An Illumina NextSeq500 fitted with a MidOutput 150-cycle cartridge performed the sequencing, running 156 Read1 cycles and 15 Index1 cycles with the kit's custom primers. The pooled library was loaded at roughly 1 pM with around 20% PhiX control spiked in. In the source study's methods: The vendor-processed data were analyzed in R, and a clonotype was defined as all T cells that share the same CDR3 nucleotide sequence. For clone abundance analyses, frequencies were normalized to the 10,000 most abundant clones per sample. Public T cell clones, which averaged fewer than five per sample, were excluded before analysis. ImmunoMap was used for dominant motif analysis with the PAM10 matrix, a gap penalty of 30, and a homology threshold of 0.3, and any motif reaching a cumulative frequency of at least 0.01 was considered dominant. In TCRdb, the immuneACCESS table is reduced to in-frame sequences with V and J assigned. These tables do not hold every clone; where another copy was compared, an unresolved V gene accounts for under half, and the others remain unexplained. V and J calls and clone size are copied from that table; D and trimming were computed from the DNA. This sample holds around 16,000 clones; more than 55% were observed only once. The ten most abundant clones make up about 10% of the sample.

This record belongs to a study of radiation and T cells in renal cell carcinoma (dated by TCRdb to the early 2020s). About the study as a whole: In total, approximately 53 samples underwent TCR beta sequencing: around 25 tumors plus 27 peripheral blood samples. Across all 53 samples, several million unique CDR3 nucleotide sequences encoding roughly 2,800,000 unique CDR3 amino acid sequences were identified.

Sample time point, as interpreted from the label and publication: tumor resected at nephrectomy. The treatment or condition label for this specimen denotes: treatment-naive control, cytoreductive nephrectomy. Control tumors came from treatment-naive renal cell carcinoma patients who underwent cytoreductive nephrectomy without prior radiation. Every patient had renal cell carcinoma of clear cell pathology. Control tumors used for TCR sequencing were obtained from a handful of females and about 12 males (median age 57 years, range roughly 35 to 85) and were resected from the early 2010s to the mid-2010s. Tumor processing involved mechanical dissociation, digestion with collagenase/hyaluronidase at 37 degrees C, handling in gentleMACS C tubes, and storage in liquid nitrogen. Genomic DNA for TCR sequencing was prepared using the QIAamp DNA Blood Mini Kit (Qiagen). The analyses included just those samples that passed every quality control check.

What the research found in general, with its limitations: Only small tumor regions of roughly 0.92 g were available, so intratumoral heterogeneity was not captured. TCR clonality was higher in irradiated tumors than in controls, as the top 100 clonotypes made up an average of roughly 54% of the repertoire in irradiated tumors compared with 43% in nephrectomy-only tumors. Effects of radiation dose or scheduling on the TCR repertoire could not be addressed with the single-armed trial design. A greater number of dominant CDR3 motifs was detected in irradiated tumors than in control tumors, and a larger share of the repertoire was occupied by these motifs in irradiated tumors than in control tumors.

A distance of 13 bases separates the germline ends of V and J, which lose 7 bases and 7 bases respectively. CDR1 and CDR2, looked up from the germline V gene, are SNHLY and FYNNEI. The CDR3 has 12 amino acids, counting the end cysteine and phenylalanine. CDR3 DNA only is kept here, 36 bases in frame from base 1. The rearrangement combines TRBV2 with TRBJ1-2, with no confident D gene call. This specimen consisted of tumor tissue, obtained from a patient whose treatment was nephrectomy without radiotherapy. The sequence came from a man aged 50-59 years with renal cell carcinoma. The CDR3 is CASIREEAGYTF. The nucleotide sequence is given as TGTGCCAGCATTCGGGAGGAGGCTGGCTACACCTTC.